This is a list of T cell receptor beta chains from one sample in a study of identical twins. TCRdb reanalysed the 5' RACE reads using MiXCR and keeps one entry per CDR3 protein. The data show 450,000 or so distinct CDR3 sequences, roughly 18% seen once. The sequenced material came from naive T cells sorted from blood. All receptors derive from a man in his fifties or sixties in good health. Each CDR3 is given with its conserved first and last residue. D genes are given only for firm matches. The listing skips clone size in some rows; elsewhere it reads once, few, many or a size class.

CDR3nt: TGCAGTGCTTTTAGGGGGAGGAATAATTCACCCCTCCACTTT
CDR3aa: CSAFRGRNNSPLHF
abundance: few
v_gene: TRBV20-1
d_gene: NA
j_gene: TRBJ1-6

CDR3nt: TGTGCCAGCAGTGCTGGCCGCTCTGGAAACACCATATATTTT
CDR3aa: CASSAGRSGNTIYF
abundance: NA
v_gene: TRBV6-1
d_gene: NA
j_gene: TRBJ1-3

CDR3nt: TGTGCCAGCAGCCCTGCCTTTGCCGGGAGGTCAGATACGCAGTATTTT
CDR3aa: CASSPAFAGRSDTQYF
abundance: many
v_gene: TRBV4-2
d_gene: TRBD2
j_gene: TRBJ2-3

CDR3nt: TGTGCCAGCAGCCAAGACCGGGGACTAGCGACATACAATGAGCAGTTCTTC
CDR3aa: CASSQDRGLATYNEQFF
abundance: NA
v_gene: TRBV4-2
d_gene: TRBD2
j_gene: TRBJ2-1

CDR3nt: TGTGCCAGCAGCTTAGACCCAGGGCTCAATCAGCCCCAGCATTTT
CDR3aa: CASSLDPGLNQPQHF
abundance: NA
v_gene: TRBV7-6
d_gene: NA
j_gene: TRBJ1-5

CDR3nt: TGCGCCAGCAGTTCGGGGGAAATCCAAGAGACCCAGTACTTC
CDR3aa: CASSSGEIQETQYF
abundance: NA
v_gene: TRBV5-1
d_gene: NA
j_gene: TRBJ2-5

CDR3nt: TGTGCCAGCAGTTACCCTAAGGAGGGGGGCCCGACCTACAATGAGCAGTTCTTC
CDR3aa: CASSYPKEGGPTYNEQFF
abundance: NA
v_gene: TRBV6-2/TRBV6-3
d_gene: NA
j_gene: TRBJ2-1

CDR3nt: TGCAGTGCTACGTTACTAGCGGGCTACGAGCAGTACTTC
CDR3aa: CSATLLAGYEQYF
abundance: many
v_gene: TRBV20-1
d_gene: TRBD2
j_gene: TRBJ2-7

CDR3nt: TGTGCCAGCAGCGTAGATGGGCAGAACACTGAAGCTTTCTTT
CDR3aa: CASSVDGQNTEAFF
abundance: NA
v_gene: TRBV9
d_gene: NA
j_gene: TRBJ1-1

CDR3nt: TGCAGTGCTAAGGGACTAGCGGGAGGGCCCCTCGCCCATGAGCAGTTCTTC
CDR3aa: CSAKGLAGGPLAHEQFF
abundance: many
v_gene: TRBV20-1
d_gene: TRBD2
j_gene: TRBJ2-1

CDR3nt: TGTGCCAGCACCGGAAGTCCGACGGCAATTCAGCCCCAGCATTTT
CDR3aa: CASTGSPTAIQPQHF
abundance: few
v_gene: TRBV6-2/TRBV6-3
d_gene: NA
j_gene: TRBJ1-5

CDR3nt: TGCAGTGCTAGAGAACCTCGGTTGGGTAACACCATATATTTT
CDR3aa: CSAREPRLGNTIYF
abundance: NA
v_gene: TRBV20-1
d_gene: NA
j_gene: TRBJ1-3

CDR3nt: TGTGCCACCAGAAAGGGACAGTTCTACGAGCAGTACTTC
CDR3aa: CATRKGQFYEQYF
abundance: many
v_gene: TRBV6-1
d_gene: TRBD1
j_gene: TRBJ2-7

CDR3nt: TGTGCCAGCAGCTTAGGGCGGCTGTACCAAGAGACCCAGTACTTC
CDR3aa: CASSLGRLYQETQYF
abundance: few
v_gene: TRBV7-9
d_gene: NA
j_gene: TRBJ2-5

CDR3nt: TGTGCCAGCAGTTACTCGATTAGGGAGGCCACAGATACGCAGTATTTT
CDR3aa: CASSYSIREATDTQYF
abundance: NA
v_gene: TRBV6-2/TRBV6-3
d_gene: NA
j_gene: TRBJ2-3

CDR3nt: TGTGCCAGCAGTTTGAAGGCTAGCGGGGGGTACGAGCAGTACTTC
CDR3aa: CASSLKASGGYEQYF
abundance: NA
v_gene: TRBV6-5
d_gene: TRBD2
j_gene: TRBJ2-7

CDR3nt: TGCAGTGCTAGAGGGGGACGCTTTCTAGCCAAAAACATTCAGTACTTC
CDR3aa: CSARGGRFLAKNIQYF
abundance: many
v_gene: TRBV20-1
d_gene: NA
j_gene: TRBJ2-4

CDR3nt: TGTGCCAGCAGCCATAGCCTAACAAACACCGGGGAGCTGTTTTTT
CDR3aa: CASSHSLTNTGELFF
abundance: many
v_gene: TRBV14
d_gene: NA
j_gene: TRBJ2-2

CDR3nt: TGTGCCAGCAGCCCGACAGGGAACTACAATGAGCAGTTCTTC
CDR3aa: CASSPTGNYNEQFF
abundance: few
v_gene: TRBV13
d_gene: TRBD1
j_gene: TRBJ2-1

CDR3nt: TGTGCCAGCAGGCAGGGATTCCGCGAGCAGTACTTC
CDR3aa: CASRQGFREQYF
abundance: many
v_gene: TRBV28
d_gene: NA
j_gene: TRBJ2-7

CDR3nt: TGTGCCACCTCGACAGACTACGAGCAGTACTTC
CDR3aa: CATSTDYEQYF
abundance: many
v_gene: TRBV3-1
d_gene: NA
j_gene: TRBJ2-7

CDR3nt: TGCAGTGCTAGGGGGGCAGGGCTCTATGGCTACACCTTC
CDR3aa: CSARGAGLYGYTF
abundance: many
v_gene: TRBV20-1
d_gene: NA
j_gene: TRBJ1-2

CDR3nt: TGCAGTGCTAGAGAAACCCCAAACACTGAAGCTTTCTTT
CDR3aa: CSARETPNTEAFF
abundance: few
v_gene: TRBV20-1
d_gene: NA
j_gene: TRBJ1-1